Below, one T cell receptor beta chain is given with its context. Deletions cut 3 bases from V and 3 bases from J, with 15 bases between. CDR3 length equals 15 residues. Germline V gene lookup returns CDR1 MGHRA and CDR2 YSYEKL. These data belong to a study of blood T cell repertoires in COVID-19. For the study at large: From the United States, Italy and Spain came samples of acute and convalescent COVID-19. T cells, B-cell-depleted T cells, or PBMCs supplied cDNA or gDNA.

Under the authors' procedure: Amplification with reference gene primers provided the estimates of nucleated cell counts. Clones were read by immunoSEQ multiplex PCR, and TCRdb kept only the in-frame ones, dropping some. V, J and clone size are those of that table, while D and trimming were read from the DNA. The table records more than 95,000 clones, around 87% of them present only once. The sample consisted of peripheral blood. The sequence was collected from a man aged 50 or older with acute or convalescent COVID-19. The V and J genes are TRBV4-1 and TRBJ2-7; D possibly corresponds to TRBD2 (5 bases). For the CDR3, the DNA is TGCGCCAGCAGCCATCCTGAGACTATTGTCTACGAGCAGTACTTC. It translates to CASSHPETIVYEQYF.